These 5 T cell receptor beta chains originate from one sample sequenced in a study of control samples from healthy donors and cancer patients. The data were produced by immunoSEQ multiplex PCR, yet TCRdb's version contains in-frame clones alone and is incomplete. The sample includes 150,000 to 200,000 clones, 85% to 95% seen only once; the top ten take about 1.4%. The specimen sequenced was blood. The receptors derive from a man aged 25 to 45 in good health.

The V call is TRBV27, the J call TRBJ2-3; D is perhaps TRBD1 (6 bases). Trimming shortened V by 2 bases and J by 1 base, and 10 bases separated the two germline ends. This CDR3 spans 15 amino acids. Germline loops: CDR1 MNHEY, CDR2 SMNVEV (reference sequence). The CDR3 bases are TGTGCCAGCAGTTTAGAAAGGACAGGCACAGATACGCAGTATTTT. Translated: CASSLERTGTDTQYF.

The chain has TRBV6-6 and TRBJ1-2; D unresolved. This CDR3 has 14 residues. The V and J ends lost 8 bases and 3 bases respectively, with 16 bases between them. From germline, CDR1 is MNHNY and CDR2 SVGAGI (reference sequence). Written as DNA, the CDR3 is TGTGCCAGCTCCCAAGCCGGGGTGGACTATGGCTACACCTTC. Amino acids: CASSQAGVDYGYTF.

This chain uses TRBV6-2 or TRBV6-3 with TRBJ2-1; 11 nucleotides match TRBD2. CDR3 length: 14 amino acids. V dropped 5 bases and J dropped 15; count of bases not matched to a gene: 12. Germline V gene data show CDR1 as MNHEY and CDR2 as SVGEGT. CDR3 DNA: TGTGCCAGCAGTCGGCCGGGGACTAGCGGAGGGGTGTTCTTC. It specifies CASSRPGTSGGVFF.

The CDR3 region has the DNA TGCGCCAGCAGCCTTAGCGGAGTCTACAATGAGCAGTTCTTC. It specifies CASSLSGVYNEQFF. The chain joins TRBV4-1 to TRBJ2-1; TRBD2 is a possible D gene (6 bases). The CDR3 consists of 14 residues. Germline-derived CDR1 and CDR2 are MGHRA and YSYEKL. V was shortened by 4 bases and J by 3 bases, with 10 bases between the two germline ends.

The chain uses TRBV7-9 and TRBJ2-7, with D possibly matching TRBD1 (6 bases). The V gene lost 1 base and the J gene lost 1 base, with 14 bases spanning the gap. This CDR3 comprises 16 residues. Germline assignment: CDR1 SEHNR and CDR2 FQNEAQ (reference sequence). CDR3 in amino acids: CASSLEVTGSSYEQYF. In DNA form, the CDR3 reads TGTGCCAGCAGCTTAGAAGTTACAGGGAGTTCCTACGAGCAGTACTTC.